These 2 T cell receptor beta chains were sequenced from one sample in a study of CD8 T cells in ankylosing spondylitis. One entry per CDR3 protein results from TCRdb running MiXCR on the 5' RACE reads. This table has 85,000 to 100,000 distinct CDR3 sequences, about 9% appearing once. Sample: blood, either unsorted or a sorted T cell fraction (not recorded which). These receptor sequences come from a male donor with ankylosing spondylitis or in good health (not recorded which).

This clonotype was recorded at least ten times. The V gene is TRBV11-1, the J gene TRBJ2-5; tentatively, D is TRBD1 or TRBD2 (5 bases each). The CDR3 spans 15 residues. Trimming pared 3 bases from V and 2 bases from J, leaving 13 bases between. Germline V gene data show CDR1 as SGHAT and CDR2 as FQDESV (reference sequence). This CDR3 reads CASSFSGWGQETQYF. Here the CDR3 DNA reads TGTGCCAGCAGCTTTTCAGGGTGGGGGCAAGAGACCCAGTACTTC.

This clonotype was observed many times. The rearrangement links TRBV14 to TRBJ1-1, with D tentatively TRBD1 (5 bases). The V gene's germline CDR1 is SGHDN and CDR2 FVKESK. The CDR3 loop spans 14 amino acids. Trimming shortened V by 0 bases and J by 2 bases, and 7 bases separated the two germline ends. The CDR3, as DNA: TGTGCCAGCAGCCAAGAGGGGGGAAACACTGAAGCTTTCTTT. It specifies CASSQEGGNTEAFF.